This TCR beta chain was obtained from a study of post-analysis software for immune sequencing data. Findings of the study overall: Controls showed lower frequencies than patients for roughly five TRBV segments, and TRBV5-6, TRBV5-1 and TRBV20-1 were among these. Versus controls, multiple sclerosis patients showed significantly lower diversity (normalized Chao1).

The table lists this clonotype with a few counts. Its matching antigen is unknown. The TCR beta cDNA libraries carried unique molecular identifiers. A single record per CDR3 protein comes from TCRdb applying MiXCR to the PCR reads. The sample holds about 810,000 distinct CDR3 sequences, 53% seen once. The CDR3 sequence is 13 residues long. V was trimmed by 0 bases and J by 7 bases, leaving 9 bases between them. The sequence came from a girl under 18 with multiple sclerosis. The chain has TRBV12-3 or TRBV12-4 and TRBJ1-2; the D is unclear. Input material: blood. CDR3 sequence reads: CASSLARFFGYTF. The CDR3 nucleotides are TGTGCCAGCAGTTTAGCCCGGTTTTTTGGCTACACCTTC.